This entry lists 10 T cell receptor beta chains sequenced from one sample in a study of cytomegalovirus exposure and HLA in healthy donors. Amplification used 60 Vbeta primers and 13 Jbeta primers. Assay: immunoSEQ multiplex PCR; the TCRdb copy retains only in-frame clones and omits some. The repertoire consists of approximately 89,000 clones, with over 65% occurring once and the leading ten covering 10%. The source material was PBMCs. These receptors were taken from a human donor in good health.

This sequence joins TRBV5-6 and TRBJ1-5; no firm D call. This CDR3 comprises 13 residues. Germline V gene data show CDR1 as SGHDT and CDR2 as YYEEEE. Trimming removed 0 bases from V and 8 bases from J, with 9 bases in between. The CDR3 sequence is CASSLGSGEPQHF. CDR3 nucleotides: TGTGCCAGCAGCTTGGGATCCGGGGAGCCCCAGCATTTT.

This chain joins TRBV5-5 and TRBJ2-7; D call uncertain. V dropped 0 bases and J dropped 4 bases, with 14 bases sitting between them. CDR3 length: 15 amino acids. Germline CDR1 SGHKS, CDR2 YYEKEE (reference sequence). CDR3 residues: CASSLAPADGYEQYF. The CDR3 nucleotides are TGTGCCAGCAGCTTGGCTCCGGCGGATGGGTACGAGCAGTACTTC.

V usage is TRBV7-2 and J usage is TRBJ2-1; D is ambiguous. Germline-derived CDR1 and CDR2 are SGHTA and FQGNSA. V lost 3 bases and J lost 8, with 17 bases in between. CDR3 size: 15 residues. CDR3: CASSFGLLVRDEQFF. Written as DNA, the CDR3 is TGTGCCAGCAGCTTTGGGCTCCTCGTGCGCGATGAGCAGTTCTTC.

The chain uses TRBV7-2 and TRBJ2-4; TRBD2 agrees at 14 bases. CDR3 length equals 16 residues. The junction had 10 bases not matched to a gene; V was cut back by 3 bases and J by 12 bases. The germline V gene has CDR1 SGHTA and CDR2 FQGNSA. The CDR3 bases are TGTGCCAGCAGCTTCCGTCCGGGACTAGCGGGAGAAAGTCAGTACTTC. It translates to CASSFRPGLAGESQYF.

This clone has just one count. CDR3 sequence: CASGPGLAPSETQYF. CDR3 DNA: TGTGCCAGCGGTCCGGGACTAGCGCCCTCGGAGACCCAGTACTTC. The chain employs TRBV28 and TRBJ2-5; TRBD2 agrees at 10 bases. The CDR3 consists of 15 residues. CDR1 MDHEN and CDR2 SYDVKM come from the germline V gene. V shed 8 bases and J 5 bases; nucleotides not matched to a gene: 11. Variable domain in full (rest from reference TRBV28 and TRBJ2-5): DVKVTQSSRYLVKRTGEKVFLECVQDMDHENMFWYRQDPGLGLRLIYFSYDVKMKEKGDIPEGYSVSREKKERFSLILESASTNQTSMYLCASGPGLAPSETQYFGPGTRLLVL.

This chain uses TRBV5-4 with TRBJ2-3, with 8 bases that match TRBD2. Germline V gene data show CDR1 as SGHNT and CDR2 as YYREEE (reference sequence). Trimming cost V 0 bases and J 10 bases; bases outside gene matches: 13. The CDR3 consists of 16 residues. The CDR3 DNA follows: TGTGCCAGCAGCTTGGCCGCGGGAGGTCCGCAACATGCGCAGTATTTT. This encodes CASSLAAGGPQHAQYF.

The V call is TRBV7-2, the J call TRBJ2-7; 9 bases align to TRBD2. V dropped 4 bases and J dropped 7; count of bases not matched to a gene: 8. This CDR3 contains 14 residues. Germline CDR1 reads SGHTA; CDR2 reads FQGNSA. The CDR3 bases are TGTGCCAGCAGCTGGGGCGGGGGGGCTAGGGAGCAGTACTTC. Protein: CASSWGGGAREQYF.

This sequence joins TRBV29-1 and TRBJ2-7, with TRBD2 matching over 10 bases. The J segment lost 7 bases and the V segment lost 4 bases, leaving 13 bases of the junction unmatched. This CDR3 is built from 15 residues. CDR1 is SQVTM, CDR2 ANQGSEA, per germline. This chain's CDR3 is CSVVPLAGPRGEQYF. In DNA form, the CDR3 reads TGCAGCGTTGTTCCACTAGCGGGGCCAAGGGGGGAGCAGTACTTC.

This chain uses TRBV19 with TRBJ1-1; tentative D call: TRBD1 (6 bases). The CDR3 is made up of 14 amino acids. V lost 3 bases and J 6 bases, leaving 14 bases between the germline ends. Germline V CDR1 and CDR2: LNHDA, SQIVND (reference sequence). The CDR3 coding sequence is TGTGCCAGTAGTATCAAGCGGGGGGCGTCTGAAGCTTTCTTT. Translation gives CASSIKRGASEAFF.

This rearrangement joins TRBV7-3 to TRBJ2-1; 7 bases are shared with TRBD2. CDR3 length: 15 residues. Germline CDR1 reads SGHTA; CDR2 reads FQGTGA. V lost 5 bases to trimming and J lost 1 base; unmatched junction nucleotides: 5. The CDR3 coding sequence is TGTGCCAGCAGCGGGAGCGGGGCTTCCTACAATGAGCAGTTCTTC. Translation: CASSGSGASYNEQFF.